The clone carrying this T cell receptor (beta chain) was recorded many times. Its antigen is not identified. A library of TCRbeta sequences, prepared with unique molecular identifiers, was generated. TCRdb redid the calling of the PCR reads with MiXCR, one entry per CDR3 protein. This sample carries some 600,000 distinct CDR3 sequences, under 15% of them seen once, and the ten largest clones take over 2%. The CDR3 runs to 15 residues. Germline V lookup: CDR1 SQVTM, CDR2 ANQGSEA. Trimming stripped 7 bases from V and 5 bases from J, with 22 bases between. This sample is part of a study of T-cell reconstitution after alpha-beta-depleted transplantation in children. The study, taken as a whole, reports: T-cell counts and diversity at one year post-transplant came mainly from newly produced T cells. For some patients, TCRbeta diversity was high at day 60 because of recipient T cells and thymic progenitors that survived.

Sequences were derived from PBMCs, mostly from graft donor cells, sampled 360 days after TCRalphabeta/CD19-depleted stem cell transplant. This sequence originates from a male patient aged 10 to 17 who had a stem cell transplant for acute myeloid leukemia, so the T cells may come from the graft donor. The chain is built from TRBV29-1 and TRBJ2-3; tentatively, D is TRBD1 (6 bases). The CDR3 is CSARLRQAVRDTQYF. CDR3 coding DNA: TGCAGCGCTAGACTGAGACAGGCCGTGAGAGATACGCAGTATTTT.